Included here is one T cell receptor (beta chain) sequence, with context. This entry is derived from a study of blood T cell repertoires in COVID-19. For the study at large: PBMCs, B-cell-depleted T cells, or T cells provided the cDNA or gDNA that made up the material.

Per the authors' pipeline: Reference gene primer amplification gave nucleated cell count estimates. Produced via immunoSEQ multiplex PCR; TCRdb's table is partial and in-frame only. V and J calls and clone size are given by that table; D and trimming were obtained from the DNA. This table has approximately 280,000 clones, over 85% appearing once. Germline V CDR1 and CDR2: MGHRA, YSYEKL. Germline trimming cut 0 bases from V and 4 bases from J; bases unmatched to any gene: 3. This CDR3 has 15 amino acids. The source is a woman in her fifties or sixties who had recovered from COVID-19. The sample consisted of PBMCs or T cells enriched from blood (not recorded which). The chain carries TRBV4-1 and TRBJ2-4; 7 bases agree with TRBD2. DNA of the CDR3: TGCGCCAGCAGCCAAGAGGGTAGCGGGAAAAACATTCAGTACTTC. It yields the protein CASSQEGSGKNIQYF.